Included here is one T cell receptor beta chain sequence, with context. Its cognate antigen has yet to be identified. Qualities for individual bases were not recorded, and no much larger clone is one base off. The donors were healthy, HIV-negative adults who had no recently reported acute infections or vaccinations. Every donor was a Caucasian adult residing in Nashville, Tennessee, USA. CD4+ T cells were enriched by magnetic negative selection, after which naive cells were positively selected on CD45RA and the negative fraction was taken as the memory subset. After blood collection by leukapheresis, PBMCs were isolated using Ficoll-Histopaque density gradient centrifugation and then cryopreserved in the vapor phase of liquid nitrogen. Analytical flow cytometry was used to check the purity and quantity of every magnetically sorted T cell population. Genomic DNA was isolated from each sorted fraction and quantified by UV absorbance on a Nanodrop 2000c.

This specimen comes from a study of shared clonotypes between healthy human individuals (dated by TCRdb to the early 2020s). For the study in its entirety: The cohort comprised a couple of women and three men aged 18 to 49 years. To estimate repertoire size and how much clonotypes are shared between individuals, the study performed deep sequencing of blood TCR repertoires from five healthy adults. Libraries were prepared and TCR repertoires were sequenced by different laboratories using diverse techniques, in order to increase sequencing depth and limit assay-specific biases. Leukapheresis yielded between about 0.94 and 8.9 billion PBMCs per donor. For each donor, CD4 naive and CD4 memory were each run on three plates, CD8 naive on two plates, and CD8 memory on one plate. The investigation overall reported the following: Estimated clonotype richness was generally larger for naive than for memory subsets. Because the study included a small number of donors, the genetic and exposure-history diversity represented was limited. Rarefaction of sorted-subset datasets indicated incomplete sequencing despite the large sequencing depth. Across four donors, 5% to 6% of naive CD4, 3.5% of naive CD8, approximately 2.5% of memory CD4, and 0.4% of memory CD8 clonotypes were shared. Pairwise subsampling indicated that sequencing depth was expected to affect the degree of clonotype sharing among donors. Only blood was sampled, and tissue TCR repertoires likely differ from those in blood. Clonotypes shared by all four sorted-subset donors showed higher generation probabilities than non-shared clonotypes.

The CDR1 and CDR2 encoded by the germline V gene are SGHVS and FNYEAQ. The CDR3, from cysteine to phenylalanine, totals 13 residues. Here the CDR3 DNA is all that survives: 39 bases in frame from base 1. Relative to germline, V is 5 bases shorter and J is 6 bases shorter, with 11 bases between their ends. TCR CDR3 regions were amplified from genomic DNA by multiplex PCR using the deep immunoSEQ assay. Genomic DNA extracted from each cell subset was distributed evenly over all wells of several immunoSEQ 96-well plates, and each plate served as one replicate. For sorted subsets, about 200 ng genomic DNA, equal to tens of thousands of T cell genomes, was loaded into each replicate PCR. Purified libraries were measured with a Qubit 3.0 fluorometer, size-checked on a Bioanalyzer 2100, and measured again with the KAPA Library Quantification kit. Every immunoSEQ 96-well plate was sequenced on a separate single-read 150-cycle Illumina NextSeq 550 flow cell. Per the authors' processing: Because the immunoSEQ output included only junctional sequences and no quality scores, the filtering could not be the same as the filtering used for full-length reads. To assign V/J genes and CDR3, sequences were annotated using PyIR, a Python wrapper for IgBLAST v1.9, with IMGT germline references. Reads were removed for weak V/J assignments (E-value above 1e-6), missing CDR3, stop codons, out-of-frame junctions, or ambiguous translated residues. V3J clonotypes were defined as sequences sharing the same inferred V gene, J gene, and CDR3 amino acid sequence. Percentage overlap between repertoires was calculated by dividing the number of shared unique clonotypes by the size of the smaller repertoire. Repertoire richness was assessed with RTK rarefaction, the Chao1 estimator, and Recon v2.1 estimates of unobserved clonotypes. OLGA was used to compute generation probabilities for all TCRbeta clonotypes that the gDNA method yielded from a handful of donors. The clones in this table, taken by TCRdb from immuneACCESS, are in-frame only. Not every clone is retained; where verified, under half of the shortfall comes from an unresolved V gene, and the cause of the rest is unknown. The V and J calls and the clone size are those of that table, but D and trimming were determined from the DNA. The sample contains a few million clones, approximately 95% of them found a single time. The ten largest clones add up to about 0.37% of the sample.

In this chain, TRBV7-6 is recombined with TRBJ1-5; the D gene is possibly TRBD1, with 6 bases matching. Sequencing was done on a sample of naive CD4+ T cells from PBMCs. The cell subset or site label, read with the paper, signifies: CD45RA+ positively selected. This clonotype was sampled from a man between 18 and 35 years old in good health. Some clones in this sample may be carry-over from other donors' samples. The CDR3 is CASSGHRAQPQHF. The nucleotide sequence reads TGTGCCAGCAGCGGACACAGGGCTCAGCCCCAGCATTTT. The CDR3, completed at both ends by the reference TRBV7-6 and TRBJ1-5 genes, gives the full variable domain GAGVSQSPRYKVTKRGQDVALRCDPISGHVSLYWYRQALGQGPEFLTYFNYEAQQDKSGLPNDRFSAERPEGSISTLTIQRTEQRDSAMYRCASSGHRAQPQHFGDGTRLSIL.